The 3 T cell receptor beta chains presented below share a single source sample, sequenced in a study of identifying expanded T cells in peripheral blood. Repertoires were generated with immunoSEQ multiplex PCR, while TCRdb's copy carries only in-frame clones and drops some. The table shows 91,000 or so clones, with around nine tenths occurring only once. Sequencing was done on a sample of blood. These receptors were taken from a person between 18 and 75 years old in good health.

CDR3 amino acids: CASSSTGFHEQYF. The DNA for the CDR3 is TGTGCCAGCAGCTCCACAGGTTTCCACGAGCAGTACTTC. The chain recombines TRBV27 with TRBJ2-7; D might be TRBD1 (5 bases). The length of the CDR3 is 13 residues. V lost 6 bases and J 5 bases, leaving 14 bases between the germline ends. The V gene's germline CDR1 is MNHEY and CDR2 SMNVEV (reference sequence).

Of note for this clone: One end of the junction does not line up with germline, which may come from a read error. The chain couples TRBV4-2 to TRBJ2-1; D ambiguous. CDR3 length: 13 residues. CDR1 is LGHNA and CDR2 is YNFKEQ in the germline V gene. In DNA, the CDR3 is TGTGCCAGCAGCCAAGAGAGCTACACTGAGCAGTTCTTC. Its protein is CASSQESYTEQFF.

The rearrangement joins TRBV4-1 to TRBJ2-7, with 10 bases that match TRBD1. Germline-derived CDR1 and CDR2 are MGHRA and YSYEKL. Trimming at V came to 3 bases and at J to 5 bases, leaving 4 bases not matched to a gene. The CDR3 is 14 amino acids. The CDR3 here is CASSQTGGFDEQYF. The CDR3 DNA reads TGCGCCAGCAGCCAGACAGGGGGCTTCGACGAGCAGTACTTC.